A selection of T cell receptor beta chains follows, all from one sample in a study of cytomegalovirus exposure and HLA in healthy donors. Generated by immunoSEQ multiplex PCR, the TCRdb table keeps only in-frame clones and is missing some. Of 150,000 to 200,000 clones listed, 81% are singletons. Sequenced: PBMCs. These receptors were taken from a man aged 50-60 years in good health and CMV-seropositive. Both conserved end residues are part of each CDR3.

>TRBV28
CASSYPAYEQYF
>TRBV30
CAWSGTSGGSYEQYF
>TRBV30
CAWSVKDRGRNQPQHF
>TRBV30
CAWSGSLMPGQGAFEAFF
>TRBV28
CASTLGGWNTEAFF
>TRBV5-4
CASSLGANTDTQYF
>TRBV7-2
CASRSDSSGNTIYF
>TRBV2
CASKGQPLSYEQYF
>TRBV6-5
CASSQRQGNTIYF
>TRBV6-6
CASSYPREGQPQHF
>TRBV28
CASSLFRVEGKLFF
>TRBV5-1
CASSLFPQGDYNSPLHF
>TRBV7-2
CASSLELAVYNEQFF
>TRBV4-1
CASSQDQDRKSPLHF
>TRBV4-2
CASRLDRGSNQPQHF
>TRBV27
CASSARGVWSPLHF
>TRBV21-1
CASSTTAGETQYF
>TRBV27
CASSLTGEGEQYF
>TRBV6-5
CASSYSGLAGAYEQYF
>TRBV4-2
CASSRRTGVGETQYF
>TRBV7-3
CASSLGQTGREGYTF
>TRBV2
CASSEGGQRNQPQHF
>TRBV6-5
CASSSGTGTYEQFF
>TRBV2
CASSAERGHNEQFF
>TRBV5-6
CASASWYLAGVWEQFF
>TRBV28
CASSFLARGSEQYF
>TRBV7-8
CASSSEGSLAGGPYEQYF
>TRBV4-3
CASSQLSSGSLTDTQYF
>TRBV19
CASSMKDSTFYEQYF
>TRBV28
CASSLTAGTSGSYEQYF
>TRBV7-9
CASSWDRGHYNEQFF
>TRBV5-1
CASSLIGGHTTEAFF
>TRBV19
CASSMGTGVLGYTF
>TRBV11-3
CASSLRGGGRDLGEQFF
>TRBV2
CASRDRGRRNTEAFF
>TRBV5-1
CASSLRFPRGRDEKLFF
>TRBV9
CASSVEGHSYNEQFF
>TRBV27
CASNVGQGSVRNTGELFF
>TRBV28
CASRTREAGNTIYF
>TRBV28
CASSLAGYGYTF
>TRBV18
CASSPRDRGRRNSPLHF
>TRBV28
CASSIWGGARTGELFF